The 11 T cell receptor beta chains presented below share a single source sample, sequenced in a study of cytomegalovirus exposure and HLA in healthy donors. PCR used 60 Vbeta primers and 13 Jbeta primers. Clones were read by immunoSEQ multiplex PCR, and TCRdb kept only the in-frame ones, dropping some. The table records about 98,000 clones, around 67% of them present only once. The sequenced sample was PBMCs. The source is a man aged 50 to 60 in good health and CMV-seronegative.

This clone was observed once. J is TRBJ2-2 and V is TRBV27, with 8 bases matching TRBD1. Trimming took 3 bases from V and 6 from J; bases not matched to a gene: 15. From germline, CDR1 is MNHEY and CDR2 SMNVEV (reference sequence). The CDR3 runs 18 residues. In DNA form, the CDR3 reads TGTGCCAGCAGTTTTAGGGGGTGGACAGGGATCTCTGCCGGGGAGCTGTTTTTT. This sequence encodes CASSFRGWTGISAGELFF.

This clone was found once. This chain uses TRBV5-4 with TRBJ1-2, with D maybe TRBD1 (5 bases). Germline CDR1 and CDR2: SGHNT and YYREEE (reference sequence). The V end lost 4 bases, the J end lost 5 bases, and 9 bases lay between the germline ends. CDR3 length equals 12 residues. The CDR3 DNA reads TGTGCCAGCAGCCAGGGTTTTTATGGCTACACCTTC. It is translated as CASSQGFYGYTF.

This clone was found once. The chain employs TRBV9 and TRBJ2-7; 7 nucleotides line up with TRBD2. The CDR3 is 14 amino acids. Germline values: CDR1 SGDLS, CDR2 YYNGEE. The V segment lost 7 bases and the J segment 5 bases; nucleotides outside the gene matches: 12. The CDR3: CASGDGGRLNEQYF. As DNA, the CDR3 is TGTGCCAGCGGAGACGGCGGGAGATTGAACGAGCAGTACTTC. The full variable domain, completed using reference TRBV9 and TRBJ2-7, is DSGVTQTPKHLITATGQRVTLRCSPRSGDLSVYWYQQSLDQGLQFLIQYYNGEERAKGNILERFSAQQFPDLHSELNLSSLELGDSALYFCASGDGGRLNEQYFGPGTRLTVT.

This clone was seen a few times. The chain uses TRBV27 and TRBJ1-2; 11 bases agree with TRBD1. The CDR3 runs to 16 residues. V lost 8 bases and J lost 5; bases outside the gene matches: 13. Looked up from germline, CDR1 is MNHEY and CDR2 is SMNVEV (reference sequence). CDR3 protein: CASGIRDRGIFYGYTF. In DNA form, the CDR3 reads TGTGCCAGCGGAATCCGGGACAGGGGGATTTTTTATGGCTACACCTTC.

The gene calls are TRBV27 and TRBJ1-5; the D gene is possibly TRBD1 (6 bases). The germline V gene has CDR1 MNHEY and CDR2 SMNVEV (reference sequence). V lost 1 base, J lost 2 bases, and 9 bases lay in between. This CDR3 is 15 amino acids long. The CDR3 region is CASSLLGGGNQPQHF. The CDR3 coding sequence is TGTGCCAGCAGTTTATTAGGGGGAGGCAATCAGCCCCAGCATTTT.

The CDR3 loop is CASSYYSGGAYNEQFF. The CDR3, as DNA: TGTGCCAGCAGTTACTATTCGGGGGGCGCCTACAATGAGCAGTTCTTC. This chain links TRBV6-5 with TRBJ2-1, with a possible D match to TRBD2 (7 bases). The CDR3 extends over 16 amino acids. The germline V gene encodes CDR1 MNHEY and CDR2 SVGAGI. Trimming cost V 1 base and J 2 bases, with 12 bases left between them.

The chain recombines TRBV28 with TRBJ1-2; D may be TRBD1 (6 bases). Germline assignment: CDR1 MDHEN and CDR2 SYDVKM. V was shortened by 7 bases and J by 2 bases, with 8 bases between the two germline ends. This CDR3 region has 12 residues. CDR3 region: CASITGNYGYTF. The DNA for the CDR3 is TGTGCCAGCATAACAGGGAACTATGGCTACACCTTC.

The genes are TRBV2 and TRBJ2-6; D call uncertain. V lost 7 bases to trimming and J lost 0 bases, with 13 bases between them. The CDR3 is 16 residues long. Per the germline V gene, CDR1 is SNHLY and CDR2 is FYNNEI. The CDR3 DNA reads as TGTGCCAGCACACCCCAACCCGGCTCTGGGGCCAACGTCCTGACTTTC. Its protein product is CASTPQPGSGANVLTF.

J is TRBJ1-4 and V is TRBV19; D is uncertain. The germline V gene encodes CDR1 LNHDA and CDR2 SQIVND (reference sequence). V lost 0 bases to trimming and J lost 8 bases, with 16 bases between them. The CDR3 runs 16 residues. This CDR3 reads CASSIDMSGPEEKLFF. For the CDR3, the DNA is TGTGCCAGTAGTATAGACATGAGTGGCCCGGAGGAAAAACTGTTTTTT.

The table lists this clone with a count of one. V and J are TRBV5-8 and TRBJ2-1, with a weak D call TRBD1 (6 bases). This CDR3 is 17 amino acids long. V was cut by 0 bases and J by 9 bases, with 22 bases left in between. Per the germline V gene, CDR1 is SGHTS and CDR2 is YDEGEE. CDR3 sequence (DNA): TGTGCCAGCAGCTTGGGGCTTTACGGGACATACCACGGTGAGCAGTTCTTC. As protein: CASSLGLYGTYHGEQFF.

This rearrangement joins TRBV5-1 to TRBJ1-1; D perhaps matches TRBD1 (6 bases). Per the germline V gene, CDR1 is SGHRS and CDR2 is YFSETQ. This CDR3 comprises 14 residues. With 0 bases removed from V and 2 bases from J, the gap between germline ends came to 8 bases. The CDR3 here is CASSLEGGNTEAFF. For the CDR3, the DNA is TGCGCCAGCAGCTTGGAAGGGGGAAACACTGAAGCTTTCTTT.